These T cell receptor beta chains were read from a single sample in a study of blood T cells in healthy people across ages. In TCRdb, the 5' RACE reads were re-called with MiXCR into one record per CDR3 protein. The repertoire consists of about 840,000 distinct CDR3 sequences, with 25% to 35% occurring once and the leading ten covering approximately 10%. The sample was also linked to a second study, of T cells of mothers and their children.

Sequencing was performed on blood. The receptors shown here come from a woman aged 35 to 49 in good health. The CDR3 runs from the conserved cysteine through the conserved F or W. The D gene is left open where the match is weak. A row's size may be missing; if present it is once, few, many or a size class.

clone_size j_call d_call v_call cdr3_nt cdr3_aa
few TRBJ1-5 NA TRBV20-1 TGCAGTGCTAGAGTTAGGACGGGCAATCAGCCCCAGCATTTT CSARVRTGNQPQHF
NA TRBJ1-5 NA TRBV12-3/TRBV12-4 TGTGCCAGCAGTGGGGCCGAGGGCAATCAGCCCCAGCATTTT CASSGAEGNQPQHF
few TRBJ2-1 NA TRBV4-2 TGTGCCAGCAGCCAAGTAACGCACAATGAGCAGTTCTTC CASSQVTHNEQFF
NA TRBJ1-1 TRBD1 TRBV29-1 TGCAGCGTTGAAAGGGAGGCAGGGGGGGGTGAAGCTTTCTTT CSVEREAGGGEAFF
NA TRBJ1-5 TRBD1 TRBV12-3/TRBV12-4 TGTGCCAGCAGTTTTGGGCAGGGGGACAATCAGCCCCAGCATTTT CASSFGQGDNQPQHF
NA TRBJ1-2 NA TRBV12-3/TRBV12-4 TGTGCCAGCAGTCCCAATCGCTATGGCTACACCTTC CASSPNRYGYTF
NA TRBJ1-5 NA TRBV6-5 TGTGCCAGCAGTTACTCCCAGGGCGGTAATCAGCCCCAGCATTTT CASSYSQGGNQPQHF
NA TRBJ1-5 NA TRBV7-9 TGTGCCAACGCAAACGGCGGCAATCAGCCCCAGCATTTT CANANGGNQPQHF
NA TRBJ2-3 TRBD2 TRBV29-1 TGCAGCGTTGAAGATCTGGGACTAGGACTAGATACGCAGTATTTT CSVEDLGLGLDTQYF
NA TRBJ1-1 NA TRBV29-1 TGCAGCGTTGAAAGCATCCTCATAGGGTACACTGAAGCTTTCTTT CSVESILIGYTEAFF
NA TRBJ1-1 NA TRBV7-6 TGTGCCAGCAGCGACGGACACGGGCAACCAGCTTTCTTT CASSDGHGQPAFF
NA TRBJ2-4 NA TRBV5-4 TGTGCCAGCAGCTTCGCTCTTCTTCCCGCGGAGCCCCGCGGGGACATTCAGTACTTC CASSFALLPAEPRGDIQYF
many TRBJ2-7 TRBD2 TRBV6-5 TGTGCCAGCAGTTACTCGAGGCGGCGGGCGGGGGGAGAGCAGTACTTC CASSYSRRRAGGEQYF
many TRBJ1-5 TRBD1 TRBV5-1 TGCGCCAGCAGGCCCACAGGGGGCGGGAGTCAGCCCCAGCATTTT CASRPTGGGSQPQHF
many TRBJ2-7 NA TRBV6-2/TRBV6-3 TGTGCCGGTGGGCAAGGGGGCGAGCAGTACTTC CAGGQGGEQYF
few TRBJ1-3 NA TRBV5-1 TGCGCCAGCAGCTTAGGATCCGGGGTCGGTTCTGGAAACACCATATATTTT CASSLGSGVGSGNTIYF
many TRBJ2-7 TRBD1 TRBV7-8 TGTGCCAGCAGCGCCCGTGGGACAGGCTACGAGCAGTACTTC CASSARGTGYEQYF
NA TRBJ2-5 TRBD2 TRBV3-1 TGTGCCAGCAGCCAAAGAGTTAGCGGGGGCGACAAGACCCAGTACTTC CASSQRVSGGDKTQYF
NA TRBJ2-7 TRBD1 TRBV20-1 TGCAGTGCTTCAAACGGGACAGGGGTATCTTACGAGCAGTACTTC CSASNGTGVSYEQYF
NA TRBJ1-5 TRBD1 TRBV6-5 TGTGCCAGCAGTCGACTGACAGGGGATCAGCCCCAGCATTTT CASSRLTGDQPQHF
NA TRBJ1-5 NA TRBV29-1 TGCAGCGTTGGCTGGGCTAGCAATCAGCCCCAGCATTTT CSVGWASNQPQHF
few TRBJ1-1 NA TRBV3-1 TGTGCCAGCAGCCCTATTTCCCCAGGCTCCACTGAAGCTTTCTTT CASSPISPGSTEAFF
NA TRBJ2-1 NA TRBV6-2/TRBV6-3 TGTGCCTGCGGACGCTCTAGCTCCTACAATGAGCAGTTCTTC CACGRSSSYNEQFF
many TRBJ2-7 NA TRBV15 TGTGCCACCAGCAGAGATCTGGACGGAACCTACGAGCAGTACTTC CATSRDLDGTYEQYF
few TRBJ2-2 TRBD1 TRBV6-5 TGTGCCAGCAGTCGACAGGGGGCGGGCACCGGGGAGCTGTTTTTT CASSRQGAGTGELFF
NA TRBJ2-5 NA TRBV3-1 TGTGCCAGCAGCCAAGAACTTATCGGGAGCCAAGAGACCCAGTACTTC CASSQELIGSQETQYF
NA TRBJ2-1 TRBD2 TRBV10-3 TGTGCCATCAGTTTTTTTACGGGCGGGGGTCTCTCCTACAATGAGCAGTTCTTC CAISFFTGGGLSYNEQFF
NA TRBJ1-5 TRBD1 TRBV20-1 TGCAGTGCTAGAGATAGTGGACAGGGAAGCAATCAGCCCCAGCATTTT CSARDSGQGSNQPQHF
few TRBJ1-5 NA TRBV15 TGTGCCACCAGCAGGCTTACTCGGCAGCCCCAGCATTTT CATSRLTRQPQHF
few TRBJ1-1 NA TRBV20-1 TGCAGTGCTAGGGGGAGATGGAGACCGAACACTGAAGCTTTCTTT CSARGRWRPNTEAFF
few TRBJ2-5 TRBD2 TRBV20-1 TGCAGTGCTAGCCTGCGGACTAGCGGGGGTTTCGTAGAGACCCAGTACTTC CSASLRTSGGFVETQYF
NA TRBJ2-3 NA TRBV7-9 TGTGCCAGCAGCTTAGTAGGCCAGACGCAGTATTTT CASSLVGQTQYF
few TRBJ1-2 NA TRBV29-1 TGCAGCGGAGGGGGAGATAGCTATGGCTACACCTTC CSGGGDSYGYTF
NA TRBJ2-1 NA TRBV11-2 TGTGCCAGCACGAATCAACGGGGAACTGAGCAGTTCTTC CASTNQRGTEQFF
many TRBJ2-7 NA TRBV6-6 TGTGCCAGCAGTTCCGCGGCAGGGAACGAGCAGTACTTC CASSSAAGNEQYF
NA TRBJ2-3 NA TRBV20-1 TGCAGTGCTCGTACCCCGGGGCCCCGCACGGATACACAGTATTTT CSARTPGPRTDTQYF
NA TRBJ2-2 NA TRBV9 TGTGCCAGCACCGGGGGGAACACCGGGGAGCTGTTTTTT CASTGGNTGELFF
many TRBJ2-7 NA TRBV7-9 TGTGCCAGCAGCCAGGGCTCCTACGAGCAGTACTTC CASSQGSYEQYF
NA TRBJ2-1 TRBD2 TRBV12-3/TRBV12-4 TGTGCCAGCAGGGGACTAGCAGGGTCCGATGGGTTTGAGCAGTTCTTC CASRGLAGSDGFEQFF
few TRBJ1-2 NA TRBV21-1 TGTGCCAGCAGCACCATCGGACCCCGTGACTATGGCTACACCTTC CASSTIGPRDYGYTF
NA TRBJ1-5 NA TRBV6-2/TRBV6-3 TGTGCCAGCAAGCGGACAGCCCGCTCGCCCCAGCATTTT CASKRTARSPQHF
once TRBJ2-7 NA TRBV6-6 TGTGCCAGCAGTTACCAGGGCACCAACAAGCAGTACTTC CASSYQGTNKQYF
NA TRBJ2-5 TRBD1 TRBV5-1 TGCGCCAGTAGCCCTACACAGGGGAGAGGAAAGACCCAGTACTTC CASSPTQGRGKTQYF
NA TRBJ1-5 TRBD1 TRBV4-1 TGCGCCAGCAGCCAAGATCCTGTGACAGGGAGCGGCAGCAATCAGCCCCAGCATTTT CASSQDPVTGSGSNQPQHF
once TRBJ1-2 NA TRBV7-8 TGTGCCAGCAGCTTATTCCCAGGGGCCGGCTACACCTTC CASSLFPGAGYTF
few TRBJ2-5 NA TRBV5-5 TGTGCCAGCAGCTCGAGTATAGAAGGGCCCGTTCAAGAGACCCAGTACTTC CASSSSIEGPVQETQYF
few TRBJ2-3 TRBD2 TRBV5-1 TGCGCCAGCAGCTCTAGCGGGTCCGACCAGTATACGCAGTATTTT CASSSSGSDQYTQYF
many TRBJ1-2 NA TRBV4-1 TGCGCCAGCAGCCAGCTAGGGAACTATGGCTACACCTTC CASSQLGNYGYTF